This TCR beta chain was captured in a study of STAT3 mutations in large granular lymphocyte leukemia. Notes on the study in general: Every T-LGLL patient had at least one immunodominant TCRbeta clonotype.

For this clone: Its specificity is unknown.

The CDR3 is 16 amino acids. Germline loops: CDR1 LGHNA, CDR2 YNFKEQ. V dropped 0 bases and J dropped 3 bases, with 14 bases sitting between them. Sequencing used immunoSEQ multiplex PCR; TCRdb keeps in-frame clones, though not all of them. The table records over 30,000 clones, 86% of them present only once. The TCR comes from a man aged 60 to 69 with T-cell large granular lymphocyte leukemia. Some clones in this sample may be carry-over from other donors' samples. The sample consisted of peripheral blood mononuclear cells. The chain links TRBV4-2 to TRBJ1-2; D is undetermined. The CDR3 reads CASSQDFRGWDYGYTF. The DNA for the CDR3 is TGTGCCAGCAGCCAAGATTTCAGAGGATGGGACTATGGCTACACCTTC.